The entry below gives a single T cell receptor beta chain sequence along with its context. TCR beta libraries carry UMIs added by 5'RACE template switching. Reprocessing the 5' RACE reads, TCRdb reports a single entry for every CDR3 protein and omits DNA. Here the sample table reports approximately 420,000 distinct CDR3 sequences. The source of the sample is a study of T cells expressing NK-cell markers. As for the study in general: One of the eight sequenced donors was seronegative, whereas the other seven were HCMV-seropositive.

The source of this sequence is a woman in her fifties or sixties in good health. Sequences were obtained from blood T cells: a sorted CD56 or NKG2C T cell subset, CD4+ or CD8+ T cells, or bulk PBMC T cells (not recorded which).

The CDR3 is CSASLGAGVTTGELFF. V is TRBV20-1 and J is TRBJ2-2; with no DNA, the TCRdb D assignment of TRBD2 cannot be verified. The germline V gene encodes CDR1 DFQATT and CDR2 SNEGSKA (reference sequence). The CDR3 loop spans 16 amino acids.